This T cell receptor (beta chain) was profiled in a study of OX40 agonist ivuxolimab in advanced cancers. Clones were read by immunoSEQ multiplex PCR, and TCRdb kept only the in-frame ones, dropping some. The data show approximately 65,000 clones, 80% to 90% seen once. The length of the CDR3 is 14 residues. The germline gives CDR1 WNHNN, CDR2 SYGVQD (reference sequence). With V trimmed by 8 bases and J by 4 bases, 6 bases remained unmatched. This clone was recorded a few times. The specimen comprised CD4+ or CD8+ T cells sorted from blood, sampled in a trial of the OX40 agonist ivuxolimab. The chain combines TRBV10-1 with TRBJ1-3; TRBD1 matches 9 bases. The clonotype was recovered from an adult with an advanced solid tumor such as melanoma, head and neck, liver or kidney cancer. The CDR3 DNA is TGCGCCAGCCTTACAGGGGGCGACGGAAACACCATATATTTT. Translation: CASLTGGDGNTIYF.